This T cell receptor (beta chain) was found in a study of high-grade serous ovarian cancer treatment subgroups. The wider study: Mean per sample: around 13,000 reads, around 7,300 unique TCR beta rearrangements. Study-level findings and limits: Same-patient tumor repertoires overlapped at about 0.095 to 0.79; different patients barely overlapped.

Tumor tissue was taken before any definitive surgery or chemotherapy was given. Here immunoSEQ multiplex PCR was the method, and the copy in TCRdb shows in-frame clones only, minus some. Here the sample spans about 18,000 clones, 75% being singletons. The germline V gene has CDR1 SGHVS and CDR2 FQNEAQ. CDR3 length: 14 amino acids. After removal of 6 bases from V and 4 bases from J, the junction contained 6 bases not matched to a gene. Concerning this clone itself: What it recognizes is unknown.

The source material was tumor tissue. The TCR originated in a human donor with high-grade serous ovarian cancer. This rearrangement joins TRBV7-8 to TRBJ2-1; 7 bases fit TRBD2. Written as DNA, the CDR3 is TGTGCCAGCAGTATGGGGGGGGGATACAATGAGCAGTTCTTC. Encoded protein: CASSMGGGYNEQFF.